These T cell receptor beta chains were read from a single sample in a study of graft-versus-host responses after intestinal transplantation. Their cognate antigens are unknown. Clones were sequenced by immunoSEQ multiplex PCR, and TCRdb holds only the in-frame ones, with some missing. The sample holds 25,000 to 35,000 clones, around 85% seen once. The sample consisted of unstimulated CD8+ T cells sorted from spleen or lymph node cells, taken before intestinal transplant. The origin of the receptors is a human donor who received an intestinal transplant. CDR3s include the opening cysteine and the closing phenylalanine or tryptophan. D genes are given only for firm matches. Clone size is shown for a subset of rows, as once, few, many or a class of expanded clone.

clone_size	v_call	d_call	j_call	cdr3_nt	cdr3_aa
few	TRBV6-1	-	TRBJ2-5	TGTGCCACTAAATATAGGGGGCAAGAGACCCAGTACTTC	CATKYRGQETQYF
few	TRBV6-6	-	TRBJ2-1	TGTGCCAGCACCGTAGGTACTACCTACAATGAGCAGTTCTTC	CASTVGTTYNEQFF
-	TRBV5-1	-	TRBJ1-1	TGCGCCAGCAGCGACCGGGGGGCTTGGGGCACTGAAGCTTTCTTT	CASSDRGAWGTEAFF
-	TRBV7-9	-	TRBJ1-3	TGTGCCAGCAGCTTAGGGGCAGCCCGCCTAAGGAACACCATATATTTT	CASSLGAARLRNTIYF
-	TRBV7-6	TRBD1	TRBJ1-5	TGTGCCAGTCAACAGGGGAGCAATCAGCCCCAGCATTTT	CASQQGSNQPQHF
-	TRBV19	TRBD1	TRBJ2-7	TGTGCCAGTAGTCTCTCGGGACAGGGGATAAGCGAGCAGTACTTC	CASSLSGQGISEQYF
-	TRBV7-2	-	TRBJ1-1	TGTGCCAGCAGCTTAAGCTTGGTCACTGAAGCTTTCTTT	CASSLSLVTEAFF
-	TRBV28	TRBD2	TRBJ2-2	TGTGCCAGCAGTCGAGGGGGCGGGGGGGCCCATATGACCGGGGAGCTGTTTTTT	CASSRGGGGAHMTGELFF
-	TRBV7-8	TRBD2	TRBJ2-1	TGTGCCAGCAGCTTAGGGGCTAGCGGGACGAGCTCCTACAATGAGCAGTTCTTC	CASSLGASGTSSYNEQFF
once	TRBV7-9	TRBD1	TRBJ2-2	TGTGCCATCGGGGACAGGGGGCCCGGGGAGCTGTTTTTT	CAIGDRGPGELFF
-	TRBV28	-	TRBJ2-5	TGTGCCGGGGGGAGCAGGTACCAAGAGACCCAGTACTTC	CAGGSRYQETQYF
-	TRBV19	-	TRBJ2-3	TGTGCCAGTAGTATCAGCAGGGAGGCAGATACGCAGTATTTT	CASSISREADTQYF
once	TRBV2	-	TRBJ1-5	TGTGCCAGCAGCCGGGGGGAGAGCAATCAGCCCCAGCATTTT	CASSRGESNQPQHF
-	TRBV6-4	TRBD1	TRBJ1-1	TGTGCCAGCAGTGTGGACAGGGGGGCGAACACTGAAGCTTTCTTT	CASSVDRGANTEAFF
-	TRBV2	TRBD1	TRBJ2-5	TGTGCCAGCAGTGAAATGTATGCGGGACAGGGGTTTTCGGAGACCCAGTACTTC	CASSEMYAGQGFSETQYF
-	TRBV28	TRBD1	TRBJ1-6	TGTGCCAGCAGTCCACAGGGGGTAGGGTATAATTCACCCCTCCACTTT	CASSPQGVGYNSPLHF
-	TRBV7-7	TRBD2	TRBJ2-7	TGTGCTAGCAGCCCATCGGGGGGGGACTACGAGCAGTACTTC	CASSPSGGDYEQYF
-	TRBV19	TRBD1	TRBJ1-2	TGTGCCATCCCGACAGGGGACTATGGCTACACCTTC	CAIPTGDYGYTF
-	TRBV6-1	TRBD1	TRBJ1-5	TGTGCCAGCAGAAACAGGGGGGGGCAGCCCCAGCATTTT	CASRNRGGQPQHF
-	TRBV2	TRBD2	TRBJ2-7	TGTGCCAGCCGCGGGCTAGCGGCTTACGAGCAGTACTTC	CASRGLAAYEQYF
-	TRBV10-2	-	TRBJ2-7	TGCGCCAGCAGTGAGTACGGGACCTACGAGCAGTACTTC	CASSEYGTYEQYF
-	TRBV28	TRBD1	TRBJ2-7	TGTGCCAGCAGTCTCGTCGGGACAGGGCTGACCGAGCAGTACTTC	CASSLVGTGLTEQYF
few	TRBV4-1	-	TRBJ1-1	TGCGCCAGCAGCCCACCGGACAGAATCTTCGAAGCTTTCTTT	CASSPPDRIFEAFF
once	TRBV7-8	-	TRBJ2-7	TGTGCCAGCAGCCTTACCGGGGGGCTCTCCTACGAGCAGTACTTC	CASSLTGGLSYEQYF
few	TRBV7-8	TRBD2	TRBJ2-1	TGTGCCAGCAGCTCCCTAGCGGACAATGAGCAGTTCTTC	CASSSLADNEQFF
-	TRBV28	TRBD1	TRBJ2-7	TGTGCCAGCAGTTCGGAGACAGGGACGGCCTACGAGCAGTACTTC	CASSSETGTAYEQYF
-	TRBV4-1	-	TRBJ1-1	TGCGCCAGCAGCCAAGGGACAGTAAGGGACACTGAAGCTTTCTTT	CASSQGTVRDTEAFF
-	TRBV23-1	-	TRBJ1-1	TGCGCCAGCAGTCAATCGAGGCAGCCGAACACTGAAGCTTTCTTT	CASSQSRQPNTEAFF
-	TRBV5-6	-	TRBJ2-7	TGTGCCAGCAGCCTGTGGCAAGGGACTCGCTACGAGCAGTACTTC	CASSLWQGTRYEQYF
-	TRBV5-1	-	TRBJ2-3	TGCGCCAGCAGCTTGGCCTGGGGGGGCACAGATACGCAGTATTTT	CASSLAWGGTDTQYF
-	TRBV27	-	TRBJ1-1	TGTGCCAGCAGTTCGACGGGGGGAGGGACTGAAGCTTTCTTT	CASSSTGGGTEAFF
-	TRBV11-2	-	TRBJ2-7	TGTGCCAGCAGCTTGGCGGGGTCAACCTACGAGCAGTACTTC	CASSLAGSTYEQYF
once	TRBV4-1	-	TRBJ2-1	TGCGCCAGCAGGCGTTACGGGGGGCCTGTCTTATGGAATGAGCAGTTCTTC	CASRRYGGPVLWNEQFF